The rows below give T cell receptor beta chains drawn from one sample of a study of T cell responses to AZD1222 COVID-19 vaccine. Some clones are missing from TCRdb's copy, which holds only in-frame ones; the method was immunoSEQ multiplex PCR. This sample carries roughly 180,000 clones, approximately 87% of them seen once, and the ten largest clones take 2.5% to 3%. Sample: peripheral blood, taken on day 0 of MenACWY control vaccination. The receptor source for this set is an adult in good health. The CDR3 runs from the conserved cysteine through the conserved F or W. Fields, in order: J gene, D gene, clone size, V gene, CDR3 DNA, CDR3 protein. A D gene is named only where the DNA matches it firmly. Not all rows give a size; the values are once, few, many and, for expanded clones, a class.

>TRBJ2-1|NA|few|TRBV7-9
TGTGCCAGCAGCCCGAAAGGAGCGGACTACAATGAGCAGTTCTTC
CASSPKGADYNEQFF
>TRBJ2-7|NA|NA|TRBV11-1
TGTGCCAGCAGCCTAGACTACGAGCAGTACTTC
CASSLDYEQYF
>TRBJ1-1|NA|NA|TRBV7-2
TGTGCCAGCAGCTCCCCCGGGAGCAGTAACACTGAAGCTTTCTTT
CASSSPGSSNTEAFF
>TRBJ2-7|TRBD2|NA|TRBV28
TGTGCCAGCAGTCAGACTAGCCGTAGGTACGAGCAGTACTTC
CASSQTSRRYEQYF
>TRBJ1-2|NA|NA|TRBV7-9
TGTGCCAGCAGCCAGAACCCACTGAACTATGGCTACACCTTC
CASSQNPLNYGYTF
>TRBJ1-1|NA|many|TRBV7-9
TGTGCCAGCAGCTTAGACGCGAACACTGAAGCTTTCTTT
CASSLDANTEAFF
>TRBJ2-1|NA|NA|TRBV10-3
TGTGCCATCAGTTCCGGGAGTTTCAAACCCCCCTACAATGAGCAGTTCTTC
CAISSGSFKPPYNEQFF
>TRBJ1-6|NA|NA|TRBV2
TGTGCCAGCGGCGGGACGGAGGGGTCACCCCTTCACTTT
CASGGTEGSPLHF
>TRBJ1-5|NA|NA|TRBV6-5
TGTGCCAGCAGTTACTCTATCAATCAGCCCCAGCATTTT
CASSYSINQPQHF
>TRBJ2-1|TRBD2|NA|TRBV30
TGTGCCTGGAGTCCCGGGACTAGCGGCTACAATGAGCAGTTCTTC
CAWSPGTSGYNEQFF
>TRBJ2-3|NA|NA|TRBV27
TGTGCCAGCAGTTTATTCAGTGGGAGTCCGGATACGCAGTATTTT
CASSLFSGSPDTQYF
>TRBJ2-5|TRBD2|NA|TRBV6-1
TGTGCCAGCAGGGCTAGCGGGAATGGGGAGACCCAGTACTTC
CASRASGNGETQYF
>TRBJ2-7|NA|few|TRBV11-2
TGTGCCAGCAGCTTTGGGGACAATGACTACGAGCAGTACTTC
CASSFGDNDYEQYF
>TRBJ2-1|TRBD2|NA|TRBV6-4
TGTGCCAGCAGCATTGGACTAGCGGGCTACAATGAGCAGTTCTTC
CASSIGLAGYNEQFF
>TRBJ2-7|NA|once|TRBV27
TGTGCCAGCTCCTCGGGGGCACGCCCTGGCGAGCAGTACTTC
CASSSGARPGEQYF
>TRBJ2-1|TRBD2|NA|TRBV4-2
TGTGCCAGCAGCCAAGGACTAGCGCCCTACAATGAGCAGTTCTTC
CASSQGLAPYNEQFF
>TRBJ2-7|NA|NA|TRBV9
TGTGCCAGCAGCGTAGGATCCGTTCGAGAGCAGTACTTC
CASSVGSVREQYF
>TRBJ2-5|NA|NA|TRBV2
TGTGCCAGCATAACCCAAGAAGGGACCCAGTACTTC
CASITQEGTQYF
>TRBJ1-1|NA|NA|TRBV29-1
TGCAGCGTCCGGCCGGGATCTCTGAACACTGAAGCTTTCTTT
CSVRPGSLNTEAFF
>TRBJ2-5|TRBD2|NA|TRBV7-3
TGTGCCAGCAGCCCAGTCCCCGGGACTAGCGGGGGGGCAATTAACCCAGAGACCCAGTACTTC
CASSPVPGTSGGAINPETQYF
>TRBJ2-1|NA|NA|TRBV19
TGTGCCAGCAGTCTAGGAGGCGGCTACAATGAGCAGTTCTTC
CASSLGGGYNEQFF
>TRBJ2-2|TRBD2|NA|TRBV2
TGTGCCAGCGGGGGGACTAGCGGATACACCGGGGAGCTGTTTTTT
CASGGTSGYTGELFF
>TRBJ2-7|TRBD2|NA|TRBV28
TGTGCCAGCAGGCCCTCTTGGCGGGAGGATAGCGAGCAGTACTTC
CASRPSWREDSEQYF
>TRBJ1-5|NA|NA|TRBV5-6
TGTGCCAGCAGCCCGTGGAACAGGGACCAGCCCCAGCATTTT
CASSPWNRDQPQHF
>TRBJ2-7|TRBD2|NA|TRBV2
TGTGCCAGCAGGACTGGAAGCGGGAGTTCCTACGAGCAGTACTTC
CASRTGSGSSYEQYF
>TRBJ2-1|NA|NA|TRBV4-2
TGTGCCAGCAGCCAAGCCCTTTACAATGAGCAGTTCTTC
CASSQALYNEQFF
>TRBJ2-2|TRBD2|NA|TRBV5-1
TGCGCCAGCAGTTTAGCGGGAGAGAACACCGGGGAGCTGTTTTTT
CASSLAGENTGELFF
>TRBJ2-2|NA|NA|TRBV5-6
TGTGCCAGCAGCTTGGGGACGAAGCTGTTTTTT
CASSLGTKLFF
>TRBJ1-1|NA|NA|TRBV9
TGTGCCAGCAGCGTATCGTTCCGGCAACACACTGAAGCTTTCTTT
CASSVSFRQHTEAFF
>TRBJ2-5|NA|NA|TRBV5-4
TGTGCCAGCAGCTTGGACCGACTAAGGAAAGAGACCCAGTACTTC
CASSLDRLRKETQYF
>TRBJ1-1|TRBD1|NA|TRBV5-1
TGCGCCAGCAGCTTGGCAGGACAGGCTGAAGCTTTCTTT
CASSLAGQAEAFF
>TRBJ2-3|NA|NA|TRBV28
TGTGCCAGCAGTTTCCCAGGGCAGGGAGGAGATACGCAGTATTTT
CASSFPGQGGDTQYF
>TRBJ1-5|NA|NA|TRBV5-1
TGCGCCAGCAGCTTGGCCTTGGGGACTCAGCCCCAGCATTTT
CASSLALGTQPQHF
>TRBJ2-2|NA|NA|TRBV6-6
TGTGCCAGCAGGGAAACCGTCGCGAACACCGGGGAGCTGTTTTTT
CASRETVANTGELFF
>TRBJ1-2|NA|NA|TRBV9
TGTGCCAGCAGCGTAGCTACGGGTAGCAGCTATGGCTACACCTTC
CASSVATGSSYGYTF
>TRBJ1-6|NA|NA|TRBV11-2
TGTGCCAGCAGCTGTCCCGGGACCCACTTT
CASSCPGTHF
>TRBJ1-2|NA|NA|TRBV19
TGTGCCAGTAGTACAATTCGGGAATATGGCTACACCTTC
CASSTIREYGYTF
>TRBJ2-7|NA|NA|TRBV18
TGTGCCAGCTCACCTAGCAATTTCTACGAGCAGTACTTC
CASSPSNFYEQYF
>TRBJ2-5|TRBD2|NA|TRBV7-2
TGTGCCAGCAGCCCCGGACTAGCGGGGGGGGAGACCCAGTACTTC
CASSPGLAGGETQYF
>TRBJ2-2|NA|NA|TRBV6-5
TGTGCCAGCAGTTCCGGGGTCACCGGGGAGCTGTTTTTT
CASSSGVTGELFF